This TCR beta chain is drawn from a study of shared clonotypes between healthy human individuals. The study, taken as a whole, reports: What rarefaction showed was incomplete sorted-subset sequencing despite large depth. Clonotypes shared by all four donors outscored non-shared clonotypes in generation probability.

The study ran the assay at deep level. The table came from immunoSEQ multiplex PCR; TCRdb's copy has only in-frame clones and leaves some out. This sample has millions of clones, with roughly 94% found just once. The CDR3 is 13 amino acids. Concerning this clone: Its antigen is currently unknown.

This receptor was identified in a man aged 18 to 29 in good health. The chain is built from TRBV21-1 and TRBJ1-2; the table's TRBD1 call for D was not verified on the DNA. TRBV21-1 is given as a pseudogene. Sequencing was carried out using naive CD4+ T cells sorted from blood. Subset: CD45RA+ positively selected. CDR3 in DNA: TGTGCCAGCCCCTGGACAGAAAACTATGGCTACACCTTC. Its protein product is CASPWTENYGYTF.